The 25 T cell receptor beta chains in this list originate from one sample, sequenced in a study of blood T cells in healthy people across ages. The authors ran a second PCR of about 6 to 11 cycles using a sample-barcoded 5' primer and a J-beta primer mix. TCRdb re-analysed the 5' RACE reads in MiXCR, keeping a single row per CDR3 protein. The sample shows a few hundred thousand distinct CDR3 sequences, about 55% of them seen only once. The sample comprised blood. All receptors derive from a man in his 60s in good health.

J is TRBJ2-1 and V is TRBV27; D remains ambiguous. Trimming removed 8 bases at V and 5 bases at J, with 16 bases between. The CDR3 length is 14 residues. Germline V gene data show CDR1 as MNHEY and CDR2 as SMNVEV (reference sequence). CDR3 nucleotide sequence: TGTGCCAGCCACCCGCAGGTACGACACAATGAGCAGTTCTTC. Translation: CASHPQVRHNEQFF.

V is TRBV6-5 and J is TRBJ2-7, with no clear D. The CDR3 loop spans 12 amino acids. The germline gives CDR1 MNHEY, CDR2 SVGAGI. The V and J ends lost 8 bases and 0 bases respectively, with 8 bases between them. The CDR3 DNA follows: TGTGCCAGCCGGAAGGACTCCTACGAGCAGTACTTC. This codes for CASRKDSYEQYF.

The V and J genes are TRBV20-1 and TRBJ2-1; 8 bases align to TRBD2. The germline gives CDR1 DFQATT, CDR2 SNEGSKA (reference sequence). The CDR3 is 16 residues long. The trim removed 6 bases at V and 8 bases at J, leaving 18 bases unmatched. The CDR3 bases are TGCAGTGCGGATAAGGGCCTCGCGGGGGGTTCGGATGAGCAGTTCTTC. Translating gives CSADKGLAGGSDEQFF.

The chain combines TRBV12-3 or TRBV12-4 with TRBJ1-2; no definite D call. V dropped 1 base and J dropped 7 bases, with 4 bases sitting between them. CDR3 length: 11 residues. The CDR3 bases are TGTGCCAGCAGTTTAGGGCTTGGCTACACCTTC. Translating gives CASSLGLGYTF.

The chain is built from TRBV14 and TRBJ2-4; the D is unclear. The better agreement between TRBJ2-7 and the DNA end casts doubt on the J call. In germline, CDR1 is SGHDN, CDR2 FVKESK. The CDR3 runs 14 residues. The chain's CDR3 is CASSSTISYYEQYF. For the CDR3, the DNA is TGTGCCAGCAGTTCAACGATTTCGTATTACGAGCAGTACTTC.

The chain joins TRBV6-2 or TRBV6-3 to TRBJ2-7, with D unresolved. The CDR3 has 15 residues. Germline lookup yields CDR1 MNHEY and CDR2 SVGEGT. With 7 bases removed from V and 0 bases from J, the gap between germline ends came to 16 bases. The CDR3 loop is CASTEPGQSSYEQYF. The CDR3 DNA sequence: TGTGCCAGCACCGAGCCGGGCCAGAGCTCCTACGAGCAGTACTTC.

The CDR3 reads CSASTDLHSTDTQYF. The CDR3 region has the DNA TGCAGTGCTTCTACAGACTTGCATAGCACAGATACGCAGTATTTT. J is TRBJ2-3 and V is TRBV20-1; no clear D. Germline CDR1 reads DFQATT; CDR2 reads SNEGSKA (reference sequence). V was shortened by 5 bases and J by 0 bases, with 15 bases between the two germline ends. This CDR3 spans 15 amino acids.

The J gene is TRBJ2-7, the V gene TRBV28; the D gene is possibly TRBD1 (6 bases). Trimming cost V 1 base and J 2 bases, with 9 bases left between them. CDR1 and CDR2 from the germline V gene are MDHEN and SYDVKM. The CDR3 length is 14 residues. The CDR3 coding sequence is TGTGCCAGCAGTTTATCGGGACACCCCTACGAGCAGTACTTC. Its protein product is CASSLSGHPYEQYF.

The chain uses TRBV6-4 and TRBJ2-5; D is uncertain. With the DNA end fitting TRBJ2-7 better, the J assignment may be wrong. The CDR3 spans 12 residues. Germline assignment: CDR1 MRHNA and CDR2 SNTAGT. The CDR3 loop reads CASPTELSEQYF. As DNA, the CDR3 is TGTGCCAGCCCTACGGAACTCTCCGAGCAGTACTTC.

In its sample, this clonotype was seen a few times. This chain links TRBV25-1 with TRBJ1-2; D perhaps matches TRBD1 (5 bases). Germline V gives CDR1 MGHDK, CDR2 SYGVNS. The CDR3 has 14 amino acids. V was trimmed by 2 bases and J by 6 bases, leaving 13 bases between them. The CDR3 protein is CASSEEYRSDGYTF. The CDR3 DNA is TGTGCCAGCAGTGAAGAGTACAGGAGTGATGGCTACACCTTC.

The rearrangement uses TRBV12-3 or TRBV12-4 and TRBJ2-5; possible D gene TRBD2, 5 bases. V was clipped by 6 bases and J by 5 bases, with 16 bases between them. The CDR3 loop spans 14 amino acids. The CDR3 DNA reads as TGTGCCAGCAGCCGCACTAGGATAAGGGAGACCCAGTACTTC. It translates to CASSRTRIRETQYF.

Note on this clonotype: The junction differs from germline at one of its ends, possibly a read error. The J gene is TRBJ2-6, the V gene TRBV5-1; 9 bases align to TRBD1. The CDR3 is 16 amino acids. Germline V gene sequence: CDR1 SGHRS, CDR2 YFSETQ. The CDR3 sequence is CASNLDRGSGANVLNF. CDR3 nucleotide sequence: TGCGCCAGCAACCTGGACAGGGGATCTGGGGCCAACGTCCTGAATTTC.

This chain connects TRBV27 to TRBJ2-3; D is unclear. V was trimmed by 5 bases and J by 2 bases, leaving 17 bases between them. CDR1 MNHEY and CDR2 SMNVEV come from the germline V gene (reference sequence). The CDR3 is made up of 16 amino acids. CDR3 loop: CASSLFGLGNTDTQYF. The CDR3 DNA is TGTGCCAGCAGTCTCTTCGGGCTCGGAAACACAGATACGCAGTATTTT.

The rearrangement joins TRBV20-1 to TRBJ2-7; 8 bases fit TRBD1. The assigned J gene may be wrong: the sequence end matches TRBJ2-5 better. CDR3 size: 15 residues. Germline CDR1 DFQATT, CDR2 SNEGSKA (reference sequence). This CDR3 reads CSARDGRGRQETQYF. CDR3 bases: TGCAGTGCTAGAGATGGCAGGGGGCGACAGGAGACCCAGTACTTC.

In its sample, this clonotype was seen once. The chain couples TRBV7-6 to TRBJ2-7; D remains ambiguous. The V end was cut by 5 bases, the J end by 2 bases, with 13 bases between. Germline CDR1 and CDR2: SGHVS and FNYEAQ. This CDR3 has 14 residues. CDR3 DNA: TGTGCCAGCAGCCCAGGTTTCGGCACCTACGAGCAGTACTTC. Encoded protein: CASSPGFGTYEQYF.

The rearrangement joins TRBV29-1 to TRBJ1-1; weak D call: TRBD1 (6 bases). This CDR3 has 13 residues. Trimming stripped 3 bases from V and 2 bases from J, with 10 bases between. Germline V gives CDR1 SQVTM, CDR2 ANQGSEA. CDR3 region: CSVDQGLNTEAFF. In DNA form, the CDR3 reads TGCAGCGTTGATCAGGGGTTAAACACTGAAGCTTTCTTT. Supplemented by reference TRBV29-1 and TRBJ1-1, the full variable domain reads SAVISQKPSRDICQRGTSLTIQCQVDSQVTMMFWYRQQPGQSLTLIATANQGSEATYESGFVIDKFPISRPNLTFSTLTVSNMSPEDSSIYLCSVDQGLNTEAFFGQGTRLTVV.

The sample holds a few counts of this clonotype. CDR3 nucleotide sequence: TGCAGTGCTAGCGGGACAGGGAACCAGCCCCAGCATTTT. Protein product: CSASGTGNQPQHF. The J gene is TRBJ1-5, the V gene TRBV20-1, with 9 bases fitting TRBD1. With V trimmed by 3 bases and J by 7 bases, 4 bases remained unmatched. Germline lookup yields CDR1 DFQATT and CDR2 SNEGSKA (reference sequence). This CDR3 contains 13 residues.

The J gene is TRBJ1-2, the V gene TRBV5-4; D gene unclear. V shed 0 bases and J shed 3 bases, with 12 bases lying between them. CDR3 size: 15 residues. Per the germline V gene, CDR1 is SGHNT and CDR2 is YYREEE (reference sequence). As DNA, the CDR3 is TGTGCCAGCAGCTTGGCGGGAGTTCAGGACTATGGCTACACCTTC. Translating gives CASSLAGVQDYGYTF. Together with reference TRBV5-4 and TRBJ1-2, the CDR3 gives the full variable domain: ETGVTQSPTHLIKTRGQQVTLRCSSQSGHNTVSWYQQALGQGPQFIFQYYREEENGRGNFPPRFSGLQFPNYSSELNVNALELDDSALYLCASSLAGVQDYGYTFGSGTRLTVV.

This clonotype was detected only a few times. The chain recombines TRBV11-3 with TRBJ2-1; D assignment may be TRBD1 or TRBD2 (5 bases each). Trimming shortened V by 5 bases and J by 7 bases, and 21 bases separated the two germline ends. The germline V gene encodes CDR1 SGHNT and CDR2 YENEEA. The CDR3 spans 16 residues. Here the CDR3 reads CASSPWDAGPQNEQFF. The CDR3 DNA follows: TGTGCCAGCAGCCCGTGGGACGCTGGCCCCCAAAATGAGCAGTTCTTC. The whole variable domain, filled in from reference TRBV11-3 and TRBJ2-1, reads EAGVVQSPRYKIIEKKQPVAFWCNPISGHNTLYWYLQNLGQGPELLIRYENEEAVDDSQLPKDRFSAERLKGVDSTLKIQPAELGDSAVYLCASSPWDAGPQNEQFFGPGTRLTVL.

CDR3 sequence reads: CASSLWSGVVTDTQYF. Here the CDR3 DNA reads TGTGCCAGCAGTTTATGGTCCGGGGTTGTGACAGATACGCAGTATTTT. The V call is TRBV27, the J call TRBJ2-3; maybe TRBD2 (5 bases). Trimming left V 1 base short and J 3 bases short, with 14 bases between. There are 16 residues in the CDR3. CDR1 MNHEY and CDR2 SMNVEV come from the germline V gene (reference sequence).

The rearrangement joins TRBV6-1 to TRBJ2-1; weak D call: TRBD1 (5 bases). Trimming removed 1 base from V and 4 bases from J, with 11 bases in between. The germline V gene has CDR1 MNHNS and CDR2 SASEGT. The CDR3 consists of 15 residues. CDR3 amino acids: CASSEERQSYNEQFF. CDR3 in DNA: TGTGCCAGCAGTGAAGAGCGACAGTCGTACAATGAGCAGTTCTTC.

This clonotype was seen a few times. V is TRBV3-1 and J is TRBJ1-4, with D possibly matching TRBD1 (6 bases). In germline, CDR1 is LGHDT, CDR2 YNNKEL (reference sequence). This CDR3 comprises 16 residues. Trimming removed 4 bases from V and 4 bases from J, with 16 bases in between. In DNA form, the CDR3 reads TGTGCCAGCAGCCGCCGAGAGACAGGCCTTAATGAAAAACTGTTTTTT. Translating it yields CASSRRETGLNEKLFF.

The V gene is TRBV10-2, the J gene TRBJ1-6, with TRBD1 matching 9 bases. Trimming removed 6 bases from V and 9 bases from J; junction bases left unmatched: 3. Germline values: CDR1 WSHSY, CDR2 SAAADI. The CDR3 consists of 13 residues. CDR3 in amino acids: CASRDRGGSPLHF. As DNA, the CDR3 is TGCGCCAGCAGGGACAGGGGTGGTTCACCCCTCCACTTT.

The chain employs TRBV29-1 and TRBJ2-4; 10 nucleotides match TRBD1. Germline loops: CDR1 SQVTM, CDR2 ANQGSEA. V was pared by 5 bases and J by 1 base, with 8 bases of the junction left unmatched. The CDR3 runs 16 residues. CDR3 amino acids: CSVLTGGGEAKNIQYF. In DNA form, the CDR3 reads TGCAGCGTTTTGACAGGGGGCGGAGAGGCCAAAAACATTCAGTACTTC.

The chain couples TRBV6-5 to TRBJ2-1; D is possibly TRBD1 or TRBD2 (5 bases each). The CDR3 sequence is 13 residues long. CDR1 and CDR2 (germline): MNHEY, SVGAGI. V was clipped by 5 bases and J by 8 bases, with 13 bases between them. The CDR3 sequence is CASSQWDRYEQFF. The DNA of the CDR3 is TGTGCCAGCAGTCAATGGGACCGCTATGAGCAGTTCTTC.